Listed below are T cell receptor beta chains from one sample, sequenced in a study of blood T cell repertoires in COVID-19. Sequencing used immunoSEQ multiplex PCR; TCRdb keeps in-frame clones, though not all of them. The sample has 250,000 or so clones; 89% are singletons. Material: peripheral blood. All receptors come from a woman aged 40 to 50 who had recovered from COVID-19. Each CDR3 is given without its conserved first and last residue. For some rows the clone size is stated as once, few or many, or as a class when expanded; others skip it.

-,TRBJ1-5,TRBV5-6,ASSLWIQRAVSGNQPQH
-,TRBJ2-1,TRBV7-8,ASSLGPTGRSYNEQF
-,TRBJ1-1,TRBV19,ASSIDITGNTEAF
-,TRBJ2-2,TRBV11-3,ASRRGLPGTGELF
-,TRBJ1-1,TRBV5-1,ASSKKWQGAEAF
-,TRBJ1-4,TRBV6-5,ASSSLQGRKLF
-,TRBJ2-1,TRBV3-1/TRBV3-2,ASSQDQRAVNEQF
-,TRBJ1-4,TRBV6-5,ASSYGGTNEKLF
-,TRBJ1-3,TRBV28,ASSLRDGSYSGNTIY
-,TRBJ1-5,TRBV5-6,ASSFDGNQPQH
-,TRBJ2-3,TRBV7-3,ASRTSADDTQY
-,TRBJ2-5,TRBV18,ASSPDQETQY
-,TRBJ1-6,TRBV2,ASSVGQGNSPLH
few,TRBJ2-7,TRBV2,ASRQGSYEQY
-,TRBJ2-2,TRBV12-5,ASGLVVSGEINTGELF
-,TRBJ2-3,TRBV14,ASSQDFVGGGTDTQY
-,TRBJ2-1,TRBV30,AWSGSSYNEQF
-,TRBJ1-1,TRBV18,ASSPRQGGNTEAF
-,TRBJ1-3,TRBV7-9,ASSHRASGNTIY
-,TRBJ1-2,TRBV19,ASSIGQGDGYT
once,TRBJ2-2,TRBV13,ASSGSTSVTGELF
-,TRBJ2-3,TRBV5-1,ASSLPRREGDTQY
-,TRBJ1-1,TRBV7-8,ASSFGTGGAVTEAF
-,TRBJ2-1,TRBV11-2,ASSLDRGNEQF
-,TRBJ1-2,TRBV28,ASSIIQGSYGYT
-,TRBJ1-1,TRBV3-1/TRBV3-2,ASSQVYTPGTEAF
-,TRBJ2-5,TRBV10-1,ASSDSQAQETQY
-,TRBJ1-4,TRBV30,AWSEAGEKLF
-,TRBJ2-5,TRBV10-2,ASSERTGVGETQY
-,TRBJ1-3,TRBV6-5,ASSPRGLAGNTIY
-,TRBJ2-7,TRBV29-1,SVFTGEEQY
-,TRBJ2-5,TRBV11-2,ASRQLLAGGPRQETQY
-,TRBJ1-1,TRBV3-1/TRBV3-2,ASSPTGSYSSEAF
few,TRBJ2-7,TRBV5-6,ASSTGGGEQY
-,TRBJ1-1,TRBV2,ASLLGEGTEAF
-,TRBJ1-1,TRBV5-1,ASSLDRGNEAF
-,TRBJ1-1,TRBV2,ASSDRADTEAF